These 21 T cell receptor beta chains came from one sample sequenced in a study of cytomegalovirus exposure and HLA in healthy donors. 13 Jbeta primers and 60 Vbeta primers were used for the PCR. The table came from immunoSEQ multiplex PCR; TCRdb's copy has only in-frame clones and leaves some out. Among hundreds of thousands of clones, 75% to 90% were seen once, and the ten largest hold 0.71%. The sequenced sample consisted of PBMCs. These receptors were collected from a boy aged 2 to 10 in good health and CMV-seronegative.

V is TRBV4-1 and J is TRBJ2-1, with 15 bases lining up with TRBD2. Germline values: CDR1 MGHRA, CDR2 YSYEKL. There are 17 residues in the CDR3. With V trimmed by 0 bases and J by 3 bases, 0 bases remained unmatched. In DNA, the CDR3 is TGCGCCAGCAGCCAAGAGGGACTAGCGGGAGGCTACAATGAGCAGTTCTTC. This codes for CASSQEGLAGGYNEQFF.

This chain joins TRBV20-1 and TRBJ2-5; D gene unclear. V gave up 3 bases and J gave up 3 bases, with 5 bases separating them. The CDR3 totals 11 residues. Germline CDR1 reads DFQATT; CDR2 reads SNEGSKA (reference sequence). As DNA, the CDR3 is TGCAGTGCTAGGGCAGAAGAGACCCAGTACTTC. Its translation is CSARAEETQYF.

The gene calls are TRBV11-2 and TRBJ2-1; 8 positions agree with TRBD2. Germline values: CDR1 SGHAT, CDR2 FQNNGV. This CDR3 is 15 amino acids long. The V segment lost 1 base and the J segment 10 bases; nucleotides outside the gene matches: 9. This CDR3 is CASSLAGGPYSEQFF. The CDR3 DNA reads as TGTGCCAGCAGCTTAGCGGGAGGGCCCTACTCGGAGCAGTTCTTC.

The chain uses TRBV7-8 and TRBJ2-5, with TRBD2 matching 9 bases. CDR1 SGHVS and CDR2 FQNEAQ come from the germline V gene. CDR3 length: 18 residues. Losses at the gene ends were 1 base for V and 5 bases for J; bases not matched to a gene: 14. The CDR3 spells CASSLVRGASGVDETQYF. DNA of the CDR3: TGTGCCAGCAGCTTAGTTCGTGGGGCTAGCGGGGTGGACGAGACCCAGTACTTC. Supplemented by reference TRBV7-8 and TRBJ2-5, the full variable domain reads GAGVSQSPRYKVAKRGQDVALRCDPISGHVSLFWYQQALGQGPEFLTYFQNEAQLDKSGLPSDRFFAERPEGSVSTLKIQRTQQEDSAVYLCASSLVRGASGVDETQYFGPGTRLLVL.

V is TRBV29-1 and J is TRBJ2-7; D is ambiguous. Germline V gene data show CDR1 as SQVTM and CDR2 as ANQGSEA. The CDR3 spans 10 residues. Trimming took off 6 bases at V and 6 bases at J, with 9 bases between the two ends. The CDR3 loop is CSVLQFEQYF. CDR3 nucleotide sequence: TGCAGCGTCCTACAGTTCGAGCAGTACTTC.

The chain uses TRBV30 and TRBJ1-4; weak D call: TRBD1 (5 bases). Germline lookup yields CDR1 GTSNPN and CDR2 SVGIG (reference sequence). The CDR3 has 13 residues. The CDR3 bases are TGTGCTTGTCCAGGGTATTCTAATGAAAAACTGTTTTTT. It codes for CACPGYSNEKLFF.

V and J are TRBV4-2 and TRBJ2-2; D unclear. Germline assignment: CDR1 LGHNA and CDR2 YNFKEQ. The V gene lost 0 bases and the J gene lost 0 bases, with 5 bases spanning the gap. This CDR3 spans 15 amino acids. This CDR3 is CASSQDGSNTGELFF. As DNA, the CDR3 is TGTGCCAGCAGCCAAGACGGGTCGAACACCGGGGAGCTGTTTTTT.

This clone came up once. The chain recombines TRBV18 with TRBJ2-7, with 10 nucleotides matching TRBD1. J was trimmed by 2 bases and V by 3 bases; bases with no gene match: 4. Germline CDR1 KGHSH, CDR2 LQKENI. The CDR3 has 15 residues. The CDR3 region is CASSPGQGGPYEQYF. CDR3 DNA: TGTGCCAGCTCACCCGGACAGGGGGGTCCCTACGAGCAGTACTTC.

This clone occurred once. The genes are TRBV5-4 and TRBJ2-7; no reliable D call. Germline V lookup: CDR1 SGHNT, CDR2 YYREEE (reference sequence). The CDR3 runs to 15 residues. The V end lost 2 bases, the J end lost 3 bases, and 15 bases lay between the germline ends. CDR3 sequence reads: CASSFERPPLYEQYF. Written as DNA, the CDR3 is TGTGCCAGCAGCTTTGAGCGACCGCCTCTCTACGAGCAGTACTTC.

The chain joins TRBV5-6 to TRBJ2-3; TRBD2 matches 8 bases. CDR3 length equals 15 residues. Trimming cost V 4 bases and J 4 bases; bases outside gene matches: 8. The V gene's germline CDR1 is SGHDT and CDR2 YYEEEE. CDR3 amino acids: CASSPTGGAPDTQYF. The CDR3 coding sequence is TGTGCCAGCAGCCCGACCGGGGGGGCACCAGATACGCAGTATTTT.

This chain joins TRBV6-5 and TRBJ2-7, with 12 bases identical to TRBD2. Germline V lookup: CDR1 MNHEY, CDR2 SVGAGI. CDR3 length: 14 residues. J was trimmed by 2 bases and V by 5 bases; bases with no gene match: 1. The CDR3 DNA follows: TGTGCCAGCAGTCGGACTAGCGGGGCCTACGAGCAGTACTTC. This gives the protein CASSRTSGAYEQYF.

This clone has only a few counts. The rearrangement uses TRBV2 and TRBJ2-1; 8 nucleotides align to TRBD2. The trim removed 3 bases at V and 1 base at J, leaving 2 bases unmatched. The germline V gene has CDR1 SNHLY and CDR2 FYNNEI. The CDR3 spans 15 residues. Here the CDR3 DNA reads TGTGCCAGCAGTGACCAGCGGGGGTCCTACAATGAGCAGTTCTTC. It is translated as CASSDQRGSYNEQFF.

The chain uses TRBV6-1 and TRBJ2-3, with 8 bases aligning to TRBD1. This CDR3 spans 16 amino acids. After removal of 3 bases from V and 1 base from J, the junction contained 6 bases not matched to a gene. Germline-derived CDR1 and CDR2 are MNHNS and SASEGT. The CDR3 region has the DNA TGTGCCAGCAGTGAGACCCCGGGACAGGGCACAGATACGCAGTATTTT. Its protein is CASSETPGQGTDTQYF.

The V and J genes are TRBV2 and TRBJ1-2, with 7 positions matching TRBD1. Germline CDR1 and CDR2: SNHLY and FYNNEI. The CDR3 is 15 residues long. V was pared by 3 bases and J by 3 bases, with 7 bases of the junction left unmatched. CDR3 coding DNA: TGTGCCAGCAGTGAGGTCCTCAGGGGGGACTATGGCTACACCTTC. Amino acids: CASSEVLRGDYGYTF.

The chain recombines TRBV9 with TRBJ2-7; TRBD2 agrees at 9 bases. The CDR3 extends over 14 amino acids. In germline, CDR1 is SGDLS, CDR2 YYNGEE. With 4 bases clipped from V and 5 bases from J, the junction kept 7 bases outside the gene matches. This CDR3 reads CASSSRLAEHEQYF. CDR3 sequence (DNA): TGTGCCAGCAGCTCTCGACTAGCGGAACACGAGCAGTACTTC.

The chain has TRBV5-1 and TRBJ1-3; D ambiguous. Trimming took off 4 bases at V and 2 bases at J, with 16 bases between the two ends. The length of the CDR3 is 16 residues. Looked up from germline, CDR1 is SGHRS and CDR2 is YFSETQ. Here the CDR3 DNA reads TGCGCCAGCAGCCCCCGGCCCGGGGAGGCTGGAAACACCATATATTTT. Translated, it gives CASSPRPGEAGNTIYF.

The CDR3 coding sequence is TGTGCCAGTAGGGACAGAACAAATGAAAAACTGTTTTTT. As protein: CASRDRTNEKLFF. The chain uses TRBV19 and TRBJ1-4; TRBD1 is a possible D gene (6 bases). CDR1 and CDR2 from the germline V gene are LNHDA and SQIVND (reference sequence). Between the trimmed V and J ends, which lost 6 bases and 5 bases, there was a span of 10 bases. This CDR3 contains 13 residues.

As regards this clone: Other DNA sequences from this sample encode an identical CDR3 as well. The chain combines TRBV27 with TRBJ2-7, with 7 positions matching TRBD1. V trimming: 3 bases; J trimming: 1 base; junction bases outside the gene matches: 0. The germline gives CDR1 MNHEY, CDR2 SMNVEV (reference sequence). The CDR3 is 13 amino acids. The CDR3 bases are TGTGCCAGCAGTTTGGGACAGTCCTACGAGCAGTACTTC. Translating it yields CASSLGQSYEQYF.

This chain's CDR3 is CAISGTSGRAGNEQFF. Written as DNA, the CDR3 is TGTGCCATCAGCGGGACTAGCGGGAGGGCAGGCAATGAGCAGTTCTTC. V and J are TRBV10-3 and TRBJ2-1; 16 bases fit TRBD2. V trimming: 6 bases; J trimming: 6 bases; junction bases outside the gene matches: 5. Germline lookup yields CDR1 ENHRY and CDR2 SYGVKD. The CDR3 is 16 amino acids.

The chain joins TRBV9 to TRBJ2-1; TRBD1 aligns across 9 bases. Germline assignment: CDR1 SGDLS and CDR2 YYNGEE. The CDR3 totals 15 residues. V gave up 0 bases and J gave up 6 bases; unmatched junction bases: 4. The CDR3 loop is CASSVARDRVNEQFF. The CDR3 DNA sequence: TGTGCCAGCAGCGTAGCTCGGGACAGGGTCAATGAGCAGTTCTTC. The variable domain in full, with the rest retrieved from reference TRBV9 and TRBJ2-1, is DSGVTQTPKHLITATGQRVTLRCSPRSGDLSVYWYQQSLDQGLQFLIQYYNGEERAKGNILERFSAQQFPDLHSELNLSSLELGDSALYFCASSVARDRVNEQFFGPGTRLTVL.

In this sample, this clone turned up once. The V gene is TRBV30, the J gene TRBJ1-2; 9 bases match TRBD1. V was clipped by 0 bases and J by 3 bases; unmatched bases: 2. The germline V gene has CDR1 GTSNPN and CDR2 SVGIG (reference sequence). The CDR3 spans 14 residues. CDR3 in amino acids: CAWSVQGAYYGYTF. DNA of the CDR3: TGTGCCTGGAGTGTACAGGGGGCTTACTATGGCTACACCTTC.